Listed below are T cell receptor beta chains from one sample, sequenced in a study of T-cell memory formation after mild COVID-19. TCRdb re-called the 5' RACE reads through MiXCR, storing one row per CDR3 protein. This table holds roughly 600,000 distinct CDR3 sequences, roughly 18% found once. The sequencing sample was made of PBMCs or a T cell subset sorted from them (not recorded which). The origin of the receptors is an adult woman who had mild COVID-19 (a few samples of this study predate the infection). Cell type and time point are not known. Each CDR3 is given with its conserved first and last residue. The D gene is left open where the match is weak. Size tells how often a clone was seen (once, few, many) or the class of an expanded clone, and some rows leave it out.

v_call: TRBV11-2; j_call: TRBJ2-1; d_call: TRBD2; clone_size: once; cdr3_aa: CASSFRAGGSYNEQFF; cdr3_nt: TGTGCCAGCAGCTTTCGAGCGGGAGGGTCCTACAATGAGCAGTTCTTC
v_call: TRBV5-1; j_call: TRBJ2-2; d_call: NA; clone_size: NA; cdr3_aa: CASSLVGRGGTGELFF; cdr3_nt: TGCGCCAGCAGCTTGGTCGGCAGGGGTGGCACCGGGGAGCTGTTTTTT
v_call: TRBV7-9; j_call: TRBJ2-1; d_call: NA; clone_size: few; cdr3_aa: CASSRTGLGYNEQFF; cdr3_nt: TGTGCCAGCAGCCGCACGGGGTTGGGGTACAATGAGCAGTTCTTC
v_call: TRBV29-1; j_call: TRBJ2-3; d_call: NA; clone_size: NA; cdr3_aa: CSALLVITDTQYF; cdr3_nt: TGCAGCGCTTTACTAGTTATCACAGATACGCAGTATTTT
v_call: TRBV20-1; j_call: TRBJ1-4; d_call: NA; clone_size: few; cdr3_aa: CSPHQSNEKLFF; cdr3_nt: TGCAGTCCACACCAGAGTAACGAAAAACTGTTTTTT
v_call: TRBV29-1; j_call: TRBJ2-3; d_call: TRBD2; clone_size: NA; cdr3_aa: CSVAGPIGGGSDTQYF; cdr3_nt: TGCAGCGTTGCCGGGCCCATAGGCGGGGGGTCAGATACGCAGTATTTT
v_call: TRBV11-3; j_call: TRBJ1-2; d_call: TRBD1; clone_size: NA; cdr3_aa: CASSLGPVTGQGYGYTF; cdr3_nt: TGTGCCAGCAGCTTAGGCCCCGTTACGGGACAGGGCTATGGCTACACCTTC
v_call: TRBV24-1; j_call: TRBJ2-2; d_call: NA; clone_size: once; cdr3_aa: CATRGYTGELFF; cdr3_nt: TGTGCCACCAGGGGTTACACCGGGGAGCTGTTTTTT
v_call: TRBV7-6; j_call: TRBJ2-7; d_call: NA; clone_size: few; cdr3_aa: CASSSSSKPGEQYF; cdr3_nt: TGTGCCAGCAGCTCCTCATCAAAGCCGGGCGAGCAGTACTTC
v_call: TRBV5-1; j_call: TRBJ1-1; d_call: NA; clone_size: many; cdr3_aa: CASSRGRDTEAFF; cdr3_nt: TGCGCCAGCAGCCGGGGCCGGGACACCGAAGCTTTCTTT
v_call: TRBV13; j_call: TRBJ2-1; d_call: NA; clone_size: NA; cdr3_aa: CASSLLGKGPNEQFF; cdr3_nt: TGTGCCAGCAGCCTCCTGGGGAAGGGGCCGAATGAGCAGTTCTTC
v_call: TRBV5-1; j_call: TRBJ2-7; d_call: NA; clone_size: few; cdr3_aa: CASSSTQVSYEQYF; cdr3_nt: TGCGCCAGCAGCTCCACACAGGTCTCCTACGAGCAGTACTTC
v_call: TRBV28; j_call: TRBJ2-2; d_call: NA; clone_size: NA; cdr3_aa: CASSGPAPGKGELFF; cdr3_nt: TGTGCCAGCAGCGGCCCAGCCCCGGGTAAAGGGGAGCTGTTTTTT
v_call: TRBV20-1; j_call: TRBJ2-7; d_call: NA; clone_size: NA; cdr3_aa: CSVKGTLSYEQYF; cdr3_nt: TGCAGTGTGAAGGGAACCTTATCCTACGAGCAGTACTTC
v_call: TRBV7-3; j_call: TRBJ1-1; d_call: NA; clone_size: few; cdr3_aa: CASSSGLSNTEAFF; cdr3_nt: TGTGCCAGCAGCTCGGGACTTTCGAACACTGAAGCTTTCTTT
v_call: TRBV7-9; j_call: TRBJ1-5; d_call: NA; clone_size: NA; cdr3_aa: CASSLAGSQPQHF; cdr3_nt: TGTGCCAGCAGCTTAGCGGGATCTCAGCCCCAGCATTTT
v_call: TRBV7-2; j_call: TRBJ2-4; d_call: NA; clone_size: many; cdr3_aa: CASSTEAKNIQYF; cdr3_nt: TGTGCCAGCAGCACTGAAGCCAAAAACATTCAGTACTTC
v_call: TRBV12-3/TRBV12-4; j_call: TRBJ2-7; d_call: NA; clone_size: NA; cdr3_aa: CASSGGWREQYF; cdr3_nt: TGTGCCAGCAGTGGCGGGTGGAGGGAGCAGTACTTC
v_call: TRBV7-3; j_call: TRBJ2-1; d_call: NA; clone_size: few; cdr3_aa: CASSLTAAYGEQFF; cdr3_nt: TGTGCCAGCAGCTTAACGGCCGCCTACGGTGAGCAGTTCTTC
v_call: TRBV6-2/TRBV6-3; j_call: TRBJ1-2; d_call: NA; clone_size: NA; cdr3_aa: CASSSHNPGQNYGYTF; cdr3_nt: TGTGCCAGCAGCTCCCATAATCCGGGACAAAACTATGGCTACACCTTC
v_call: TRBV5-1; j_call: TRBJ2-7; d_call: NA; clone_size: NA; cdr3_aa: CASSPGSSDPYEQYF; cdr3_nt: TGCGCCAGCAGCCCCGGGTCTAGCGATCCCTACGAGCAGTACTTC
v_call: TRBV6-5; j_call: TRBJ1-6; d_call: TRBD1; clone_size: NA; cdr3_aa: CASSYQDRSNSPLHF; cdr3_nt: TGTGCCAGCAGTTACCAGGACAGGTCTAATTCACCCCTCCACTTT
v_call: TRBV21-1; j_call: TRBJ2-3; d_call: NA; clone_size: few; cdr3_aa: CASSKVGKDRGPDTQYF; cdr3_nt: TGTGCCAGCAGCAAAGTAGGGAAGGACAGGGGCCCAGATACGCAGTATTTT
v_call: TRBV12-3/TRBV12-4; j_call: TRBJ1-5; d_call: TRBD1; clone_size: NA; cdr3_aa: CASTETGSNQPQHF; cdr3_nt: TGTGCCAGCACCGAGACAGGGAGCAATCAGCCCCAGCATTTT
v_call: TRBV9; j_call: TRBJ2-7; d_call: NA; clone_size: few; cdr3_aa: CASSTHSLGQEGSYEQYF; cdr3_nt: TGTGCCAGCAGCACCCACAGCCTAGGACAGGAGGGATCCTACGAGCAGTACTTC
v_call: TRBV7-9; j_call: TRBJ1-1; d_call: TRBD1; clone_size: NA; cdr3_aa: CASTQGQGNTEAFF; cdr3_nt: TGTGCCAGCACCCAGGGACAGGGAAACACTGAAGCTTTCTTT
v_call: TRBV18; j_call: TRBJ2-5; d_call: NA; clone_size: NA; cdr3_aa: CASSPRGTQETQYF; cdr3_nt: TGTGCCAGCTCACCACGGGGGACACAAGAGACCCAGTACTTC
v_call: TRBV7-8; j_call: TRBJ2-3; d_call: NA; clone_size: few; cdr3_aa: CASSIPGTPNTDTQYF; cdr3_nt: TGTGCCAGCAGCATCCCCGGGACCCCCAACACAGATACGCAGTATTTT
v_call: TRBV7-8; j_call: TRBJ2-5; d_call: TRBD2; clone_size: many; cdr3_aa: CASSLAGGVQETQYF; cdr3_nt: TGTGCCAGCAGCTTAGCGGGAGGGGTCCAAGAGACCCAGTACTTC
v_call: TRBV7-2; j_call: TRBJ2-7; d_call: TRBD2; clone_size: NA; cdr3_aa: CASSPGTSGSLYF; cdr3_nt: TGTGCCAGCAGTCCCGGGACTAGCGGGAGCCTGTACTTC
v_call: TRBV20-1; j_call: TRBJ1-2; d_call: TRBD1; clone_size: NA; cdr3_aa: CSASWTGTNYGYTF; cdr3_nt: TGCAGTGCTTCTTGGACAGGAACTAACTATGGCTACACCTTC
v_call: TRBV29-1; j_call: TRBJ1-1; d_call: NA; clone_size: few; cdr3_aa: CSVDRATTNTEAFF; cdr3_nt: TGCAGCGTTGATCGGGCCACTACGAACACTGAAGCTTTCTTT
v_call: TRBV20-1; j_call: TRBJ2-5; d_call: TRBD2; clone_size: NA; cdr3_aa: CSAAGTSERGETQYF; cdr3_nt: TGCAGTGCTGCCGGGACTAGCGAGCGGGGGGAGACCCAGTACTTC
v_call: TRBV18; j_call: TRBJ2-6; d_call: TRBD1; clone_size: NA; cdr3_aa: CASSRTSGGGGANVLTF; cdr3_nt: TGTGCCAGCTCACGAACTTCAGGGGGCGGTGGGGCCAACGTCCTGACTTTC
v_call: TRBV11-2; j_call: TRBJ2-5; d_call: NA; clone_size: NA; cdr3_aa: CASSGSEEQEKPKETQYF; cdr3_nt: TGTGCCAGCAGCGGGTCAGAGGAACAAGAAAAACCTAAAGAGACCCAGTACTTC
v_call: TRBV5-1; j_call: TRBJ2-3; d_call: TRBD2; clone_size: many; cdr3_aa: CASSRSGSSTDTQYF; cdr3_nt: TGCGCCAGCAGCCGGAGCGGGAGTAGCACAGATACGCAGTATTTT
v_call: TRBV29-1; j_call: TRBJ2-7; d_call: NA; clone_size: NA; cdr3_aa: CSVRGPTSYEQYF; cdr3_nt: TGCAGCGTCAGGGGCCCGACTTCCTACGAGCAGTACTTC
v_call: TRBV3-1; j_call: TRBJ1-2; d_call: NA; clone_size: few; cdr3_aa: CASSRDFRGGYTF; cdr3_nt: TGTGCCAGCAGCCGGGACTTTAGGGGGGGCTACACCTTC
v_call: TRBV5-1; j_call: TRBJ2-1; d_call: TRBD1; clone_size: many; cdr3_aa: CASSFAGGGNEQFF; cdr3_nt: TGCGCCAGCAGCTTTGCAGGGGGCGGGAATGAGCAGTTCTTC
v_call: TRBV12-3/TRBV12-4; j_call: TRBJ2-7; d_call: NA; clone_size: many; cdr3_aa: CASSDTHSYEQYF; cdr3_nt: TGTGCCAGCAGTGATACACACTCCTACGAGCAGTACTTC
v_call: TRBV11-2; j_call: TRBJ2-1; d_call: TRBD2; clone_size: many; cdr3_aa: CASSSGRGEQFF; cdr3_nt: TGTGCCAGCAGCTCCGGGAGGGGTGAGCAGTTCTTC
v_call: TRBV6-2/TRBV6-3; j_call: TRBJ2-3; d_call: NA; clone_size: few; cdr3_aa: CASSYPRTDTQYF; cdr3_nt: TGTGCCAGCAGTTACCCCCGCACAGATACGCAGTATTTT
v_call: TRBV11-2; j_call: TRBJ2-2; d_call: NA; clone_size: NA; cdr3_aa: CASSHPGGAATGELFF; cdr3_nt: TGTGCCAGCAGCCACCCTGGCGGAGCGGCCACCGGGGAGCTGTTTTTT
v_call: TRBV30; j_call: TRBJ2-7; d_call: TRBD2; clone_size: NA; cdr3_aa: CAWSETSDEQYF; cdr3_nt: TGTGCCTGGAGTGAGACTAGCGACGAGCAGTACTTC